Listed below are T cell receptor beta chains from one sample, sequenced in a study of blood T cell repertoires in COVID-19. Produced via immunoSEQ multiplex PCR; TCRdb's table is partial and in-frame only. Of some 200,000 clones listed, approximately 78% were seen once; the top ten hold roughly 5.5%. Sequenced input: peripheral blood. The source is a woman aged 65 to 85 with COVID-19, enrolled during active disease. Each CDR3 is given with its conserved first and last residue. D genes are given only for firm matches. Size is stated for part of the rows, as once, few or many counts, or as a class when the clone is expanded.

clone_size,d_call,v_call,j_call,cdr3_nt,cdr3_aa
.,TRBD1,TRBV24-1,TRBJ2-3,TGTGCCACCAGTGAGACGGGACAGAGCACAGATACGCAGTATTTT,CATSETGQSTDTQYF
.,TRBD1,TRBV7-8,TRBJ2-7,TGTGCCAGCAGCTTCGGGGTCGGACAGGGACGCGAGCAGTACTTC,CASSFGVGQGREQYF
.,TRBD2,TRBV5-1,TRBJ2-1,TGCGCCAGCAGCTTAGCGGGAGTGGTATCCTACAATGAGCAGTTCTTC,CASSLAGVVSYNEQFF
.,TRBD1,TRBV18,TRBJ1-1,TGTGCCAGCTCTCCTTCAACAGGGGTTGGGACTGAAGCTTTCTTT,CASSPSTGVGTEAFF
.,.,TRBV3-1/TRBV3-2,TRBJ1-2,TGTGCCAGCAGCCAGGCAACATGGGGGGATAACTATGGCTACACCTTC,CASSQATWGDNYGYTF
.,TRBD1,TRBV24-1,TRBJ2-1,TGTGCCACCAGTGATTTGCAAGGGACAGGGAGGAATGAGCAGTTCTTC,CATSDLQGTGRNEQFF
.,TRBD2,TRBV27,TRBJ2-1,TGTGCCAGCAGTTTGAGGACTAGCGGAACCTCCTACAATGAGCAGTTCTTC,CASSLRTSGTSYNEQFF
.,TRBD1,TRBV6-5,TRBJ1-5,TGTGCCAGCAGTTACTCTACAGGGGGCAATCAGCCCCAGCATTTT,CASSYSTGGNQPQHF
.,TRBD1,TRBV19,TRBJ2-1,TGTGCCAGTAGTAACGACCTGGGACAGTACAATGAGCAGTTCTTC,CASSNDLGQYNEQFF
few,.,TRBV2,TRBJ2-3,TGTGCCAGCAGTATTTACGGGAGTGAGACAGATACGCAGTATTTT,CASSIYGSETDTQYF
.,.,TRBV5-1,TRBJ1-3,TGCGCCAGCAGTTTTACAGGGAGAGGTAACACCATATATTTT,CASSFTGRGNTIYF
.,.,TRBV21-1,TRBJ2-7,TGTGCCAGCAGCAAAAGTTGGGCAGGGCCCCCCTACGAGCAGTACTTC,CASSKSWAGPPYEQYF
.,.,TRBV5-1,TRBJ1-4,TGCGCCAGCAGCGCGACAGAACTGGGTGAAAAACTGTTTTTT,CASSATELGEKLFF
.,.,TRBV21-1,TRBJ1-6,TGTGCCAGCAGCAAGGCTCGGACAGGGGCAAATTCACCCCTCCACTTT,CASSKARTGANSPLHF
.,.,TRBV20-1,TRBJ2-6,TGCAGTGCTAGTGGGTTACAATCTGGGGCCAACGTCCTGACTTTC,CSASGLQSGANVLTF
.,.,TRBV27,TRBJ2-2,TGTGCCAGCAGCCGATCTTCGGGGACCGGGGAGCTGTTTTTT,CASSRSSGTGELFF
once,TRBD1,TRBV5-6,TRBJ2-7,TGTGCCAGCAATAGACAGGGAACCTACGAGCAGTACTTC,CASNRQGTYEQYF
.,TRBD2,TRBV2,TRBJ2-5,TGTGCCAGCAGTATGATCCGGGGGGTTCAAGAGACCCAGTACTTC,CASSMIRGVQETQYF
.,.,TRBV7-9,TRBJ1-3,TGTGCCAGCAGCTTATACCAAGGGGGTAGAAACACCATATATTTT,CASSLYQGGRNTIYF
.,TRBD2,TRBV5-1,TRBJ2-3,TGCGCCAGCAGCTCGGGGACTAGCGCGGGGGCAGATACGCAGTATTTT,CASSSGTSAGADTQYF
.,TRBD1,TRBV3-1/TRBV3-2,TRBJ2-7,TGTGCCAGTACGGGACAGGGTCTATCCTACGAGCAGTACTTC,CASTGQGLSYEQYF
.,.,TRBV5-5,TRBJ1-1,TGTGCCAGCAGCTCCACTCCAGGGTTGAACACTGAAGCTTTCTTT,CASSSTPGLNTEAFF
.,.,TRBV28,TRBJ1-5,TGTGCCAGCAGTTTGGCACCGAGCAATCAGCCCCAGCATTTT,CASSLAPSNQPQHF
few,.,TRBV19,TRBJ2-2,TGTGCCAGTAGTATTGGGCCAGGGCGGAACACCGGGGAGCTGTTTTTT,CASSIGPGRNTGELFF
.,TRBD1,TRBV30,TRBJ2-7,TGTGCCTGGAGTACCGGGACAGTCTCCTACGAGCAGTACTTC,CAWSTGTVSYEQYF
.,.,TRBV2,TRBJ2-7,TGTGCCAGCAGTAGGGAGTACGAGCAGTACTTC,CASSREYEQYF
.,.,TRBV7-9,TRBJ2-2,TGTGCCAGCAGCCGAGTGACAGGGAACACCGGGGAGCTGTTTTTT,CASSRVTGNTGELFF
.,.,TRBV5-1,TRBJ2-7,TGCGCCAGCAGCTCCAGACACCTCTACGAGCAGTACTTC,CASSSRHLYEQYF
.,.,TRBV28,TRBJ1-1,TGTGCCAGCAGTGTCCAACAGGCTGAAGCTTTCTTT,CASSVQQAEAFF
few,.,TRBV27,TRBJ1-1,TGTGCCAGCAGTTCTTGGGGGGTAAGGAACACTGAAGCTTTCTTT,CASSSWGVRNTEAFF
.,.,TRBV4-3,TRBJ1-1,TGCGCCAGCAGCCAAGTAACCCCAGGGGTCTCTGAAGCTTTCTTT,CASSQVTPGVSEAFF
.,.,TRBV15,TRBJ2-6,TGTGCCACCAGCAGAGATACCGGGACTGGGGCCAACGTCCTGACTTTC,CATSRDTGTGANVLTF
.,TRBD1,TRBV19,TRBJ1-5,TGTGCCAGTAGTATACAGCCCGGACAGGGAGGCAATCAGCCCCAGCATTTT,CASSIQPGQGGNQPQHF
.,TRBD1,TRBV29-1,TRBJ1-2,TGCAGCGTCGGGACAGGGGGCAGTGGCTACACCTTC,CSVGTGGSGYTF
once,.,TRBV5-5,TRBJ1-2,TGTGCCAGCAGCCTTGCTAACTATGGCTACACCTTC,CASSLANYGYTF
.,.,TRBV27,TRBJ1-6,TGTGCCAGCAGTTTATTTGGGAGGACTAATTCACCCCTCCACTTT,CASSLFGRTNSPLHF
many,TRBD1,TRBV5-4,TRBJ2-7,TGTGCCAGCAGCTTGAATCCTACCGGGACAGGGGGCGCTCTGCGCCCCTTC,CASSLNPTGTGGALRPF
.,.,TRBV18,TRBJ1-1,TGTGCCAGCTCACCTGGACAGAAACGGAACACTGAAGCTTTCTTT,CASSPGQKRNTEAFF
.,.,TRBV18,TRBJ1-1,TGTGCCAGCTCACCAAGCCGTGCGCGCCGGGTGGGCACTGAAGCTTTCTTT,CASSPSRARRVGTEAFF
.,TRBD1,TRBV15,TRBJ1-4,TGTGCCACCAGCAACCCGGGACAGGGAGGTGAAAAACTGTTTTTT,CATSNPGQGGEKLFF
.,TRBD2,TRBV18,TRBJ2-7,TGTGCCAGCTCACCCCAGACTAGCGGGGTCAAGTACGAGCAGTACTTC,CASSPQTSGVKYEQYF
once,TRBD1,TRBV27,TRBJ1-1,TGTGCCACTCACCGGGACAGGATGAACACTGAAGCTTTCTTT,CATHRDRMNTEAFF
.,.,TRBV19,TRBJ2-1,TGTGCCAGTAGTACCGGACTTGGAGAATGGAATGAGCAGTTCTTC,CASSTGLGEWNEQFF
.,.,TRBV25-1,TRBJ1-1,TGTGCCAGCAGGGAGAGCGGGGGAAGGACTGAAGCTTTCTTT,CASRESGGRTEAFF
.,TRBD2,TRBV6-5,TRBJ2-7,TGTGCCAGCAGTACTAGCGGGAGCCGCGAGCAGTACTTC,CASSTSGSREQYF
.,TRBD2,TRBV5-1,TRBJ2-2,TGCGCCAGCAGCTTGGACGGGAGGGTTGACACCGGGGAGCTGTTTTTT,CASSLDGRVDTGELFF
once,.,TRBV30,TRBJ2-5,TGTGCCTGGAGTGTAGGCAGGGAGACCCAGTACTTC,CAWSVGRETQYF
.,TRBD2,TRBV2,TRBJ2-3,TGTGCCAGTCCTCCGGGGGGGACCCCCACAGATACGCAGTATTTT,CASPPGGTPTDTQYF
.,.,TRBV29-1,TRBJ1-3,TGCAGCGTGAGGACAGCCAACACCATATATTTT,CSVRTANTIYF
.,.,TRBV10-1,TRBJ2-2,TGCGCCAGCAGGGTCGGGAACACCGGGGAGCTGTTTTTT,CASRVGNTGELFF
.,.,TRBV28,TRBJ2-7,TGTGCCAGCAGCTCAGCGTCAGACTCCTACGAGCAGTACTTC,CASSSASDSYEQYF
.,TRBD1,TRBV2,TRBJ1-5,TGTGCCAGCAGGGGGACAGGGGGTTATCAGCCCCAGCATTTT,CASRGTGGYQPQHF
.,TRBD1,TRBV7-2,TRBJ2-3,TGTGCCAGCAGCTACGACAGGGGGGCAGATACGCAGTATTTT,CASSYDRGADTQYF
.,TRBD1,TRBV6-1,TRBJ2-1,TGTGCCAGCAGTGAAGACGACAGGGCCTACAATGAGCAGTTCTTC,CASSEDDRAYNEQFF
.,.,TRBV28,TRBJ1-1,TGTGCCAGCAGTTTAACCGGCCAGGTTGAAGCTTTCTTT,CASSLTGQVEAFF
.,.,TRBV20-1,TRBJ2-5,TGCAGTGCTAGTACCTCCCCGGGGGAGACCCAGTACTTC,CSASTSPGETQYF
.,.,TRBV27,TRBJ2-7,TGTGCCAGCAGTTTAACAACCCCCATTACAGGGCTCGAGCAGTACTTC,CASSLTTPITGLEQYF
.,.,TRBV7-3,TRBJ2-5,TGTGCCAGCAGCTTAACCCCTCGGGAGACCCAGTACTTC,CASSLTPRETQYF